The 28 T cell receptor beta chains below all came from one sample that was sequenced in a study of graft-versus-host responses after intestinal transplantation (dated by TCRdb to 2020 to 2023). The sample's time point, from its label and the paper: cells obtained before transplantation from donor or recipient. The library was obtained by the immunoSEQ multiplex PCR assay. TCRdb carries this immuneACCESS record with in-frame sequences only. Its versions omit some clonotypes, under half of them owing to an unresolved V gene in the studies checked, with the rest unexplained. Here the sample has about 11,000 clones; 25% to 40% occur a single time. Under 2% of the sample lies in the top ten. This specimen consisted of alloreactive CD4+ T cells from a mixed lymphocyte reaction culture, obtained before transplantation. The cell subset or site label for this specimen denotes: CFSE-low proliferating T cells sorted from approximately six-day pre-transplant mixed lymphocyte reaction (GvH or HvG direction). The receptors here all came from a human patient who was an organ donor for intestinal transplantation.

This clone has more than one count but fewer than ten. The chain employs TRBV5-1 and TRBJ2-5; no clear D. Per the germline V gene, CDR1 is SGHRS and CDR2 is YFSETQ. Trimming shortened V by 0 bases and J by 2 bases, and 5 bases separated the two germline ends. This CDR3 contains 13 residues. CDR3 protein: CASSLATQETQYF. DNA for the CDR3: TGCGCCAGCAGCTTGGCAACACAAGAGACCCAGTACTTC.

CDR3 nucleotide sequence: TGTGCCAGCCTAGCTCGTCTCCAGGGGGACGGAGATACGCAGTATTTT. Translation: CASLARLQGDGDTQYF. The chain employs TRBV19 and TRBJ2-3; 7 nucleotides agree with TRBD1. This CDR3 contains 16 residues. The germline gives CDR1 LNHDA, CDR2 SQIVND (reference sequence). The V and J ends lost 9 bases and 5 bases, in that order; junction bases with no gene match: 17.

In DNA, the CDR3 is TGCGCCAGCAGCCAAGCCGCGACCAGGGGGCCATCCTATGGCTACACCTTC. Translated, it gives CASSQAATRGPSYGYTF. This chain links TRBV4-1 with TRBJ1-2; 8 bases agree with TRBD1. The J segment lost 4 bases and the V segment lost 1 base, leaving 11 bases of the junction unmatched. CDR1 MGHRA and CDR2 YSYEKL come from the germline V gene. This CDR3 has 17 amino acids.

The V call is TRBV7-2, the J call TRBJ2-3, with 11 bases that match TRBD2. The germline V gene encodes CDR1 SGHTA and CDR2 FQGNSA. J lost 7 bases, V lost 1 base, and 4 bases had no gene match. The CDR3 length is 15 residues. The chain's CDR3 is CASSLVAGGPNTQYF. The CDR3 bases are TGTGCCAGCAGCTTAGTAGCGGGGGGGCCGAATACGCAGTATTTT.

The chain uses TRBV4-1 and TRBJ2-7, with TRBD1 identical over 7 bases. The CDR3 runs 16 residues. Germline V gene data show CDR1 as MGHRA and CDR2 as YSYEKL. The V gene end was trimmed by 3 bases and the J gene end by 2 bases; junction bases not matched to a gene: 10. CDR3 amino acids: CASSQLGTVRPYEQYF. CDR3 coding DNA: TGCGCCAGCAGCCAGCTCGGGACAGTGCGCCCCTACGAGCAGTACTTC.

This sequence joins TRBV20-1 and TRBJ2-7; 7 nucleotides align to TRBD1. Germline loops: CDR1 DFQATT, CDR2 SNEGSKA (reference sequence). This CDR3 contains 11 residues. The CDR3 DNA reads TGCAGCTCGGGGACAGCCTACGAGCAGTACTTC. As protein: CSSGTAYEQYF.

The chain recombines TRBV19 with TRBJ2-2, with 14 bases identical to TRBD2. V shed 6 bases and J 3 bases; nucleotides not matched to a gene: 6. The CDR3 runs 17 residues. Germline V gives CDR1 LNHDA, CDR2 SQIVND (reference sequence). CDR3: CASRGLAGVADTGELFF. The CDR3 region has the DNA TGTGCCAGTAGGGGACTAGCGGGGGTTGCCGACACCGGGGAGCTGTTTTTT.

J is TRBJ1-1 and V is TRBV4-1; 7 bases are a match to TRBD1. The CDR3 runs 15 residues. Per germline, CDR1 MGHRA and CDR2 YSYEKL. V shed 1 base and J 0 bases; nucleotides not matched to a gene: 2. CDR3 amino acids: CASSQAGTVNTEAFF. The CDR3 DNA reads TGCGCCAGCAGCCAAGCCGGGACAGTGAACACTGAAGCTTTCTTT.

J is TRBJ2-2 and V is TRBV19; 15 nucleotides line up with TRBD2. Trimming at V came to 7 bases and at J to 4 bases, leaving 7 bases not matched to a gene. Looked up from germline, CDR1 is LNHDA and CDR2 is SQIVND (reference sequence). CDR3 length equals 17 residues. The CDR3 region has the DNA TGTGCCAGTACGGGACTAGCGGGGGGAGGGTTCACCGGGGAGCTGTTTTTT. Translating gives CASTGLAGGGFTGELFF.

The V call is TRBV6-6, the J call TRBJ1-1; 7 nucleotides line up with TRBD1. CDR1 MNHNY and CDR2 SVGAGI come from the germline V gene (reference sequence). Trimming removed 2 bases from V and 5 bases from J; junction bases left unmatched: 8. The CDR3 loop spans 15 amino acids. The CDR3 bases are TGTGCCAGCAGTTACCTACTTAGGGGGCCAACTGAAGCTTTCTTT. Translated: CASSYLLRGPTEAFF.

This clone was seen only once. Germline and junction disagree at one end, which may indicate a read error. The chain couples TRBV5-1 to TRBJ2-1, with D uncertain. The CDR3 totals 14 residues. CDR1 and CDR2 from the germline V gene are SGHRS and YFSETQ. CDR3 region: CASSHTQALNAQFF. CDR3 DNA sequence: TGCGCCAGCAGCCACACCCAAGCGTTAAATGCGCAGTTCTTC. Based on the CDR3 plus reference TRBV5-1 and TRBJ2-1, the full variable domain is KAGVTQTPRYLIKTRGQQVTLSCSPISGHRSVSWYQQTPGQGLQFLFEYFSETQRNKGNFPGRFSGRQFSNSRSEMNVSTLELGDSALYLCASSHTQALNAQFFGPGTRLTVL.

J is TRBJ2-5 and V is TRBV6-4; 7 bases line up with TRBD2. Losses at the gene ends were 11 bases for V and 3 bases for J; bases not matched to a gene: 6. The CDR3 spans 12 residues. Germline CDR1 and CDR2: MRHNA and SNTAGT. CDR3 region: CAGERGEETQYF. The CDR3 nucleotides read TGTGCCGGGGAGCGGGGCGAAGAGACCCAGTACTTC.

This chain joins TRBV6-6 and TRBJ1-1, with D maybe TRBD1 (5 bases). Germline V gene sequence: CDR1 MNHNY, CDR2 SVGAGI (reference sequence). V was pared by 6 bases and J by 0 bases, with 14 bases between. The CDR3 has 15 amino acids. In DNA, the CDR3 is TGTGCCAGCAGCCCCCGACAGAGTATGAACACTGAAGCTTTCTTT. This codes for CASSPRQSMNTEAFF.

The sample holds a few counts of this clone. The V call is TRBV6-5, the J call TRBJ2-3, with 8 bases that match TRBD2. The germline CDR1 and CDR2 sequences are MNHEY and SVGAGI. This CDR3 comprises 15 residues. Trimming cost V 7 bases and J 3 bases; bases outside gene matches: 9. The CDR3 DNA sequence: TGTGCCAGCAAGGTCCTAAGCGGGGGTACAGATACGCAGTATTTT. This codes for CASKVLSGGTDTQYF.

There are a few counts of this clone. The rearrangement joins TRBV30 to TRBJ2-1; D unresolved. This CDR3 is 11 amino acids long. V lost 5 bases to trimming and J lost 16 bases, with 18 bases between them. Germline CDR1 reads GTSNPN; CDR2 reads SVGIG (reference sequence). The DNA for the CDR3 is TGTGCCTGGTCCGGCGTATCTCACAGATTCTTC. Residues: CAWSGVSHRFF.

Judged by abundance, this clone is medium-sized. The chain uses TRBV5-4 and TRBJ1-2; 10 bases are a match to TRBD1. Trimming at V came to 4 bases and at J to 8 bases, leaving 8 bases not matched to a gene. Per germline, CDR1 SGHNT and CDR2 YYREEE (reference sequence). This CDR3 has 14 amino acids. CDR3 loop: CASSPGQGIWGYTF. CDR3 nucleotide sequence: TGTGCCAGCAGCCCGGGACAGGGGATATGGGGCTACACCTTC.

This clone was counted between two and nine times. The gene calls are TRBV13 and TRBJ2-7; D may be TRBD1 (6 bases). The CDR3 has 14 amino acids. Trimming pared 5 bases from V and 0 bases from J, leaving 11 bases between. CDR1 is PRHDT, CDR2 FYEKMQ, per germline (reference sequence). The chain's CDR3 is CASSPRDTSYEQYF. The CDR3 region has the DNA TGTGCCAGCAGCCCCCGGGACACCTCCTACGAGCAGTACTTC.

There are a few counts of this clone. The chain joins TRBV4-1 to TRBJ2-5; D gene unclear. V gave up 0 bases and J gave up 1 base, with 12 bases separating them. This CDR3 is built from 16 residues. Germline V gene sequence: CDR1 MGHRA, CDR2 YSYEKL. The CDR3, as DNA: TGCGCCAGCAGCCAAGATCCCCCCTCGGGCCAAGAGACCCAGTACTTC. Residues: CASSQDPPSGQETQYF.

In this sample, this clone turned up a few times. The chain couples TRBV28 to TRBJ1-2; D may be TRBD1 (5 bases). Germline assignment: CDR1 MDHEN and CDR2 SYDVKM. V was trimmed by 5 bases and J by 4 bases, leaving 17 bases between them. This CDR3 contains 15 residues. CDR3 loop: CASSSPWGGFYGYTF. The CDR3 DNA reads as TGTGCCAGCAGTAGTCCATGGGGGGGATTCTATGGCTACACCTTC.

This clone was observed a handful of times. The chain carries TRBV4-1 and TRBJ2-7; 9 nucleotides match TRBD2. CDR3 length: 16 residues. CDR1 MGHRA and CDR2 YSYEKL come from the germline V gene. Trimming removed 0 bases from V and 3 bases from J; junction bases left unmatched: 6. The CDR3 here is CASSQEVASGVYEQYF. DNA of the CDR3: TGCGCCAGCAGCCAAGAAGTGGCTAGCGGGGTCTACGAGCAGTACTTC.

The chain employs TRBV18 and TRBJ2-3; D might be TRBD1 (5 bases). Trimming pared 5 bases from V and 10 bases from J, leaving 13 bases between. Germline V CDR1 and CDR2: KGHSH, LQKENI. The CDR3 is 12 amino acids. CDR3 sequence (DNA): TGTGCCAGCTCATCAGGGATGGTGGCGCAGTATTTT. Its protein product is CASSSGMVAQYF.

This clone is termed medium-sized. The chain links TRBV7-9 to TRBJ1-3; 8 bases map to TRBD1. CDR1 and CDR2 from the germline V gene are SEHNR and FQNEAQ (reference sequence). CDR3 length: 13 residues. V lost 4 bases to trimming and J lost 8 bases; unmatched junction nucleotides: 4. The DNA for the CDR3 is TGTGCCAGCAGCTATGGACAGGGAGACACCATATATTTT. It specifies CASSYGQGDTIYF.

The chain carries TRBV7-6 and TRBJ2-7; maybe TRBD2 (5 bases). This CDR3 is built from 16 residues. With 1 base removed from V and 0 bases from J, the gap between germline ends came to 13 bases. Germline lookup yields CDR1 SGHVS and CDR2 FNYEAQ. CDR3 protein: CASSLEASGRSYEQYF. CDR3 in DNA: TGTGCCAGCAGCTTAGAAGCGAGCGGTCGCTCCTACGAGCAGTACTTC.

This clone showed up just a few times. CDR3 in amino acids: CAISEPASSGGGTQYF. The DNA of the CDR3 is TGTGCCATCAGTGAACCCGCGTCTAGCGGGGGGGGTACGCAGTATTTT. V usage is TRBV10-3 and J usage is TRBJ2-3, with 12 nucleotides matching TRBD2. CDR3 size: 16 residues. V gave up 3 bases and J gave up 8 bases; unmatched junction bases: 9. The germline V gene has CDR1 ENHRY and CDR2 SYGVKD.

The chain couples TRBV2 to TRBJ2-5; D is unclear. Per the germline V gene, CDR1 is SNHLY and CDR2 is FYNNEI. The CDR3 spans 12 residues. The V end was cut by 9 bases, the J end by 5 bases, with 13 bases between. Here the CDR3 reads CARRNQSETQYF. CDR3 in DNA: TGTGCCAGGAGGAATCAGTCGGAGACCCAGTACTTC.

The chain carries TRBV6-6 and TRBJ2-3; a possible D gene is TRBD2 (6 bases). Germline V gene lookup returns CDR1 MNHNY and CDR2 SVGAGI (reference sequence). V was pared by 6 bases and J by 1 base, with 11 bases between. The CDR3 is 14 residues long. The CDR3 protein is CASRNLARTDTQYF. The CDR3 DNA reads TGTGCCAGCAGGAATCTAGCGCGCACAGATACGCAGTATTTT.

This clone is classed as medium-sized (0.01 to 0.1%). The V gene is TRBV5-6, the J gene TRBJ2-3; tentatively, D is TRBD2 (6 bases). Germline CDR1 is SGHDT and CDR2 is YYEEEE. Trimming took 0 bases from V and 2 from J, leaving 10 bases between them. The CDR3 runs to 15 residues. CDR3 in DNA: TGTGCCAGCAGCTTGGCCGGCGGGGTCACAGATACGCAGTATTTT. Amino acids: CASSLAGGVTDTQYF.

The V and J genes are TRBV18 and TRBJ1-3; possibly TRBD1 for D (5 bases). V was pared by 3 bases and J by 8 bases, with 14 bases between. The CDR3 consists of 14 residues. Germline CDR1 KGHSH, CDR2 LQKENI. The CDR3, as DNA: TGTGCCAGCTCACCCCTGGGAGGGGTGGACACCATATATTTT. Protein: CASSPLGGVDTIYF.